This TCR beta chain originates from a study of blood T cell repertoires in COVID-19. The germline gives CDR1 SQVTM, CDR2 ANQGSEA. The V gene lost 1 base and the J gene lost 10 bases, with 13 bases spanning the gap. There are 12 residues in the CDR3. Produced via immunoSEQ multiplex PCR; TCRdb's table is partial and in-frame only. This table holds about 190,000 clones, approximately 90% found once. This receptor was obtained from a woman aged 25 to 39 with acute or convalescent COVID-19. The rearrangement links TRBV29-1 to TRBJ1-1; D is undetermined. Sample: peripheral blood. DNA of the CDR3: TGCAGCGTTGAAGTTTTTCCCAGAGGAGCTTTCTTT. Protein: CSVEVFPRGAFF. Using reference TRBV29-1 and TRBJ1-1 for the parts outside the CDR3, the full variable domain is SAVISQKPSRDICQRGTSLTIQCQVDSQVTMMFWYRQQPGQSLTLIATANQGSEATYESGFVIDKFPISRPNLTFSTLTVSNMSPEDSSIYLCSVEVFPRGAFFGQGTRLTVV.